The clone carrying this T cell receptor (beta chain) has just a few counts. The authors prepared the TCRbeta library with unique molecular identifiers. TCRdb called the PCR reads again in MiXCR, with one record for every CDR3 protein. The profile shows around 500,000 distinct CDR3 sequences, 12% of them singletons. The sample is drawn from a study of T-cell reconstitution after alpha-beta-depleted transplantation in children. The CDR3 loop spans 13 amino acids. V lost 4 bases, J lost 0 bases, and 6 bases lay in between. The source was PBMCs from the stem cell graft donor, collected from the stem cell graft. The gene calls are TRBV12-3 or TRBV12-4 and TRBJ1-2, with D unclear. This clonotype originated in a human donor who donated a stem cell graft to a child with combined immunodeficiency. The CDR3 DNA is TGTGCCAGCAGTTCCAGTGCTAACTATGGCTACACCTTC. Translation: CASSSSANYGYTF.